This is a list of T cell receptor beta chains from one sample in a study of beta chain features in type 1 diabetes. The data were produced by immunoSEQ multiplex PCR, yet TCRdb's version contains in-frame clones alone and is incomplete. In the table there are fewer than 250,000 clones, about 70% of which are singletons. What was sequenced was naive CD4+ T cells from blood. The receptor source for this set is a man under 40 in good health. CDR3s include the opening cysteine and the closing phenylalanine or tryptophan. D genes are given only for firm matches. Clone size is given for some rows only: seen once, a few or many times, or a class if the clone is expanded.

j_call,d_call,v_call,clone_size,cdr3_nt,cdr3_aa
TRBJ2-5,TRBD2,TRBV9,.,TGTGCCAGCAGCGGACTCACTAGCGGAGAGACCCAGTACTTC,CASSGLTSGETQYF
TRBJ2-7,.,TRBV27,.,TGTGCCAGCAGTTTATCCGGCGGATCCTACGAGCAGTACTTC,CASSLSGGSYEQYF
TRBJ2-2,.,TRBV29-1,.,TGCAGCGTTACTAGAGGGGCCGGGGAGCTGTTTTTT,CSVTRGAGELFF
TRBJ2-1,.,TRBV30,.,TGTGCCTGGGCCCAGGGCAATGAGCAGTTCTTC,CAWAQGNEQFF
TRBJ2-6,.,TRBV29-1,.,TGCAGCGCCCAGGCGGGGAGCTCTGGGGCCAACGTCCTGACTTTC,CSAQAGSSGANVLTF
TRBJ2-3,.,TRBV11-2,once,TGTGCCAGCAGCCTCAGGACAGGGAGGGAAACAGATACGCAGTATTTT,CASSLRTGRETDTQYF
TRBJ1-2,.,TRBV7-9,once,TGTGCCAGCGGGAAAGACGCTAACTATGGCTACACCTTC,CASGKDANYGYTF
TRBJ2-1,.,TRBV30,few,TGTGCCTGGAGTAACCAGGGGCATGAGCAGTTCTTC,CAWSNQGHEQFF
TRBJ2-7,.,TRBV25-1,once,TGTGCCAGCAGTGAATGGAACTACGAGCAGTACTTC,CASSEWNYEQYF
TRBJ2-3,.,TRBV7-2,.,TGTGCCAGCAGCTTAGCGGGTAGCGGAACAGATACGCAGTATTTT,CASSLAGSGTDTQYF
TRBJ2-5,.,TRBV29-1,.,TGCAGCGTTGAGAGGGGTAGGGGGAAAGAGACCCAGTACTTC,CSVERGRGKETQYF
TRBJ2-1,.,TRBV28,.,TGTGCCAGCAGGGGTAGCGAGACCTACAATGAGCAGTTCTTC,CASRGSETYNEQFF
TRBJ2-3,TRBD1,TRBV29-1,.,TGCAGCGTTGATAGGACAGGGGGAAGGGATACGCAGTATTTT,CSVDRTGGRDTQYF
TRBJ2-3,.,TRBV7-6,.,TGTGCCAGCAGCTTAGATCCAGATACGCAGTATTTT,CASSLDPDTQYF
TRBJ2-5,TRBD2,TRBV10-3,.,TGTGCCATCAGTGACGGCGGGAGACATGAGACCCAGTACTTC,CAISDGGRHETQYF
TRBJ2-1,.,TRBV7-6,.,TGTGCCAGCAGCTTAGTACAACGCCATGAGCAGTTCTTC,CASSLVQRHEQFF
TRBJ2-1,.,TRBV5-1,.,TGCGCCAGCAGTTCCGATAGCTCCTACAATGAGCAGTTCTTC,CASSSDSSYNEQFF
TRBJ2-7,.,TRBV30,.,TGTGCCTGGAGTGCCGGGAACGAGCAGTACTTC,CAWSAGNEQYF
TRBJ1-1,.,TRBV29-1,.,TGCAGCGTTGTTAATGGAGCAGAAGCTTTCTTT,CSVVNGAEAFF
TRBJ2-1,TRBD2,TRBV4-3,.,TGCGCCAGCAGCCAAGAGATTGGTCTAGCGGGAGCTTATGAGCAGTTCTTC,CASSQEIGLAGAYEQFF
TRBJ1-1,TRBD1,TRBV30,.,TGTGCCTGGAGGTCGACAGGGGGGAGCACTGAAGCTTTCTTT,CAWRSTGGSTEAFF
TRBJ2-7,.,TRBV29-1,.,TGCAGCGTTGAACTCCACCCCTACGAGCAGTACTTC,CSVELHPYEQYF
TRBJ1-5,.,TRBV7-9,.,TGTGCCAGCAGCTCCCGGGACAGCAATCAGCCCCAGCATTTT,CASSSRDSNQPQHF
TRBJ2-6,.,TRBV4-1,.,TGCGCCAGCAGCCACCGCGCCAGGGAGGTAGGGGCCAACGTCCTGACTTTC,CASSHRAREVGANVLTF
TRBJ2-3,.,TRBV10-3,few,TGTGCCATCCGGCAAGGTGAAGATACGCAGTATTTT,CAIRQGEDTQYF
TRBJ2-1,TRBD2,TRBV5-4,.,TGTGCCAGCAGCTCCCAACTAGCGGGGAGATACAATGAGCAGTTCTTC,CASSSQLAGRYNEQFF
TRBJ2-6,.,TRBV9,.,TGTGCCAGCAGCGTAAGCGGGTCTGGGGCCAACGTCCTGACTTTC,CASSVSGSGANVLTF
TRBJ2-1,TRBD2,TRBV6-1,.,TGTGCCAGCACCGGACTAGGCAACAATGAGCAGTTCTTC,CASTGLGNNEQFF
TRBJ2-7,.,TRBV12-2,few,TGTGCAAGTCGCTTAGCCCTTCCAGCGTGCTCCTACGAGCAGTACTTC,CASRLALPACSYEQYF
TRBJ1-1,.,TRBV10-3,.,TGTGCCATCAGAGTTCGGCTCCAGAACACTGAAGCTTTCTTT,CAIRVRLQNTEAFF
TRBJ1-5,TRBD1,TRBV30,.,TGTGCCTGGAGTGTACGGGACAGGGCTAATCAGCCCCAGCATTTT,CAWSVRDRANQPQHF
TRBJ2-1,TRBD2,TRBV15,.,TGTGCCACCAGCGGCGGACTAGCGGGAGGACCCTCCAATGAGCAGTTCTTC,CATSGGLAGGPSNEQFF
TRBJ2-2,TRBD1,TRBV6-5,once,TGTGCCAGCAGTCCCGGGACAGCGAACACCGGGGAGCTGTTTTTT,CASSPGTANTGELFF
TRBJ2-7,.,TRBV30,.,TGTGCCTGGAGTGTACATCCGTCTCTACAGGGCGAGCAGTACTTC,CAWSVHPSLQGEQYF
TRBJ2-3,.,TRBV6-6,.,TGTGCCAGCAGTTACGTCGAGACGGCCGCGACCGATACGCAGTATTTT,CASSYVETAATDTQYF
TRBJ1-4,.,TRBV15,few,TGTGCCACCAGCAGAGGGTATCAAGAAAAACTGTTTTTT,CATSRGYQEKLFF